The clone carrying this TCR beta chain came up many times. The data belong to a study of T cells in Graves' hyperthyroidism and ophthalmopathy. Study overall: Peripheral blood was taken when the disease was first diagnosed, before any treatment began.

The CDR3 runs to 13 residues. With 6 bases removed from V and 6 bases from J, the gap between germline ends came to 14 bases. It was roughly 10 ml of fresh peripheral blood that supplied the PBMCs. There were TCR beta CDR3 regions amplified from RNA transcripts. Primed by the HTBI set, a first-round RT-PCR was run on the TCR CDR3. TCRdb reprocessed the multiplex PCR reads via MiXCR and lists one record per CDR3 protein. The profile covers around 500,000 distinct CDR3 sequences, with around 14% appearing a single time and roughly 17% taken by the ten largest. This TCR came from a woman under 30 with Graves' hyperthyroidism. The chain links TRBV12-3 or TRBV12-4 to TRBJ1-2; the D is unclear. What was sequenced was blood. CDR3 nucleotides: TGTGCCAGCAGCCCCGGTCCGGGGAATGGCTACACCTTC. It codes for CASSPGPGNGYTF.